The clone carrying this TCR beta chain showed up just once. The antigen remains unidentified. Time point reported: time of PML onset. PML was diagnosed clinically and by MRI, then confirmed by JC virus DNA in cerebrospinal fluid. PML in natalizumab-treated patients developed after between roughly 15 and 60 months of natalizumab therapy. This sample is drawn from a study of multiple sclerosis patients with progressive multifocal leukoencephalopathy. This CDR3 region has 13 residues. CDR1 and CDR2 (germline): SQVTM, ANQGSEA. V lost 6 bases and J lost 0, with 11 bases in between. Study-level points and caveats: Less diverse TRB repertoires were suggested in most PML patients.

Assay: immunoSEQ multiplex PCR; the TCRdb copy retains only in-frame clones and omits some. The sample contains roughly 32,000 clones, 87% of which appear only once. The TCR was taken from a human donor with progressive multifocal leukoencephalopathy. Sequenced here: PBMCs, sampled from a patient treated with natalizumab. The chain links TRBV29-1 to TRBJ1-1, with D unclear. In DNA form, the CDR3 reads TGCAGCGTGGTACAGCGACTGAACACTGAAGCTTTCTTT. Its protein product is CSVVQRLNTEAFF.